Below, 11 T cell receptor beta chains from the same sample are listed, as sequenced in a study of shared clonotypes between healthy human individuals. CD8 cells classed as naive were CD45RO-negative and positively selected for CCR7, excluding terminally differentiated effector memory CD45RA+ cells. Produced via immunoSEQ multiplex PCR; TCRdb's table is partial and in-frame only. The sample lists about 2,100,000 clones, about 93% occurring once. The sample taken for sequencing was naive CD8+ T cells from PBMCs. These receptors all come from a man between 18 and 35 years old in good health. Some clones in this sample may be carry-over from other donors' samples.

This clone has just a few counts. The chain uses TRBV30 and TRBJ1-1; D ambiguous. Germline CDR1 reads GTSNPN; CDR2 reads SVGIG (reference sequence). The length of the CDR3 is 12 residues. Trimming pared 5 bases from V and 3 bases from J, leaving 10 bases between. CDR3 bases: TGTGCCTGGGAGGAGAAGGACACTGAAGCTTTCTTT. This sequence encodes CAWEEKDTEAFF. Full variable domain (outside the CDR3, taken from reference TRBV30 and TRBJ1-1): SQTIHQWPATLVQPVGSPLSLECTVEGTSNPNLYWYRQAAGRGLQLLFYSVGIGQISSEVPQNLSASRPQDRQFILSSKKLLLSDSGFYLCAWEEKDTEAFFGQGTRLTVV.

The gene calls are TRBV9 and TRBJ2-2; possible D gene TRBD2, 5 bases. V shed 3 bases and J shed 2 bases, with 20 bases lying between them. From germline, CDR1 is SGDLS and CDR2 YYNGEE. The CDR3 length is 18 residues. For the CDR3, the DNA is TGTGCCAGCAGCGCCCCCCTGGAGGCTAGCAGAAACACCGGGGAGCTGTTTTTT. The encoded protein is CASSAPLEASRNTGELFF.

The genes are TRBV5-6 and TRBJ2-5; D possibly corresponds to TRBD1 (6 bases). The better agreement between TRBJ2-7 and the DNA end casts doubt on the J call. The V gene's germline CDR1 is SGHDT and CDR2 YYEEEE. The CDR3 runs 14 residues. This CDR3 reads CASSFQGITYEQYF. CDR3 in DNA: TGTGCCAGCAGCTTTCAGGGGATCACCTACGAGCAGTACTTC.

V usage is TRBV11-2 and J usage is TRBJ2-7; D is perhaps TRBD2 (5 bases). The CDR3 is 11 residues long. V was pared by 1 base and J by 8 bases, with 6 bases between. Germline V CDR1 and CDR2: SGHAT, FQNNGV. The CDR3 DNA follows: TGTGCCAGCAGCTTAGGGGAGAAGCAGTACTTC. As protein: CASSLGEKQYF.

The rearrangement uses TRBV4-1 and TRBJ1-2, with D unresolved. CDR3 length: 11 amino acids. Trimming pared 4 bases from V and 8 bases from J, leaving 8 bases between. Germline CDR1 reads MGHRA; CDR2 reads YSYEKL. Here the CDR3 reads CASSLLGGYTF. In nucleotides, the CDR3 is TGCGCCAGCAGCCTCCTAGGGGGCTACACCTTC.

The V call is TRBV19, the J call TRBJ2-5; 7 bases align to TRBD2. This CDR3 contains 20 residues. Unmatched junction bases numbered 24, after V lost 5 bases and J lost 3 bases. Germline V gives CDR1 LNHDA, CDR2 SQIVND (reference sequence). Written as DNA, the CDR3 is TGTGCCAGTAGTCTTCTTTCCGGTGGCCGGTCGGGACTAAGGGAAGAGACCCAGTACTTC. Translating it yields CASSLLSGGRSGLREETQYF.

This clone was counted a single time. The V and J genes are TRBV7-9 and TRBJ1-2; a weak D match, TRBD1 (6 bases). V dropped 5 bases and J dropped 2 bases, with 18 bases sitting between them. Germline V gene sequence: CDR1 SEHNR, CDR2 FQNEAQ (reference sequence). The CDR3 has 16 amino acids. CDR3 in amino acids: CASSLGATGRNYGYTF. The CDR3 DNA sequence: TGTGCCAGCAGCCTAGGGGCTACAGGGCGCAACTATGGCTACACCTTC. Filled out from reference TRBV7-9 and TRBJ1-2, the complete variable domain reads DTGVSQNPRHKITKRGQNVTFRCDPISEHNRLYWYRQTLGQGPEFLTYFQNEAQLEKSRLLSDRFSAERPKGSFSTLEIQRTEQGDSAMYLCASSLGATGRNYGYTFGSGTRLTVV.

This chain uses TRBV27 with TRBJ2-6; D remains unclear. This CDR3 is 13 amino acids long. The V end lost 6 bases, the J end lost 0 bases, and 3 bases lay between the germline ends. Germline assignment: CDR1 MNHEY and CDR2 SMNVEV (reference sequence). The CDR3 DNA sequence: TGTGCCAGCAGACGCTCTGGGGCCAACGTCCTGACTTTC. Amino acid sequence: CASRRSGANVLTF.

The chain carries TRBV7-9 and TRBJ2-7; D ambiguous. V gave up 1 base and J gave up 2 bases, with 15 bases separating them. CDR1 is SEHNR, CDR2 FQNEAQ, per germline (reference sequence). The CDR3 is 16 amino acids. The CDR3 DNA sequence: TGTGCCAGCAGCTTAGTTCCTGGTTATGGGACCTACGAGCAGTACTTC. Amino acids: CASSLVPGYGTYEQYF.

This clone was detected once. The CDR3 here is CASSLGWDRTYEQYF. The CDR3 DNA reads as TGCGCCAGCAGCTTGGGTTGGGACAGGACCTACGAGCAGTACTTC. The chain employs TRBV5-1 and TRBJ2-7, with 8 bases that match TRBD1. The ends lost 0 bases at V and 2 bases at J; junction bases unmatched: 4. Per the germline V gene, CDR1 is SGHRS and CDR2 is YFSETQ. CDR3 length equals 15 residues.

This clone showed up just once. The chain recombines TRBV7-6 with TRBJ2-4; D gene uncertain. CDR1 is SGHVS and CDR2 is FNYEAQ in the germline V gene. The CDR3 contains 15 residues. V gave up 2 bases and J gave up 5 bases, with 13 bases separating them. The CDR3, as DNA: TGTGCCAGCAGCTTAACACCCGAACCAGAAAACATTCAGTACTTC. This gives the protein CASSLTPEPENIQYF.